The 30 T cell receptor beta chains given below trace back to one sample, sequenced in a study of cytomegalovirus exposure and HLA in healthy donors. PCR employed 60 Vbeta and 13 Jbeta primers. The table came from immunoSEQ multiplex PCR; TCRdb's copy has only in-frame clones and leaves some out. Of some 150,000 clones listed, more than 65% are singletons. Sequencing used PBMCs. These receptors originate from a male donor in good health and CMV-seronegative.

This chain joins TRBV15 and TRBJ2-3; 9 bases map to TRBD2. From germline, CDR1 is LNHNV and CDR2 YYDKDF (reference sequence). The CDR3 is 17 amino acids. V lost 1 base to trimming and J lost 11 bases; unmatched junction nucleotides: 16. In DNA form, the CDR3 reads TGTGCCACCAGCAGAGGAGGGGCTAGCGGGACCTTTATAAAGCAGTATTTT. Its translation: CATSRGGASGTFIKQYF.

The gene calls are TRBV4-1 and TRBJ2-3, with D possibly being TRBD2 (6 bases). V lost 4 bases and J 1 base, leaving 15 bases between the germline ends. Germline assignment: CDR1 MGHRA and CDR2 YSYEKL. This CDR3 has 16 residues. The CDR3: CASSPSGGSGTDTQYF. The CDR3 bases are TGCGCCAGCAGCCCCTCTGGGGGGAGCGGCACAGATACGCAGTATTTT.

This clone turned up a few times. V is TRBV6-5 and J is TRBJ2-7; D gene uncertain. The V end was cut by 0 bases, the J end by 7 bases, with 13 bases between. The length of the CDR3 is 14 residues. CDR1 is MNHEY and CDR2 is SVGAGI in the germline V gene. CDR3 residues: CASSYSNPSREQYF. DNA of the CDR3: TGTGCCAGCAGTTACTCAAACCCTTCCAGAGAGCAGTACTTC.

The J gene is TRBJ1-4, the V gene TRBV6-1, with TRBD1 identical over 10 bases. The V and J ends lost 7 bases and 7 bases, in that order; junction bases with no gene match: 3. CDR1 MNHNS and CDR2 SASEGT come from the germline V gene. This CDR3 is built from 13 residues. The CDR3: CASIRTGGEKLFF. The DNA of the CDR3 is TGTGCCAGCATTAGGACAGGGGGTGAAAAACTGTTTTTT.

Of note for this clone: The germline gene is not matched at one end of the junction; a read error may be the cause. Within the sample, other DNA sequences also encode this same CDR3. The chain employs TRBV19 and TRBJ1-1; D gene uncertain. CDR1 is LNHDA, CDR2 SQIVND, per germline (reference sequence). The CDR3 totals 13 residues. The CDR3 DNA follows: TGCGCCAGTAGTAATAACAGGAACACTGAAGCTTTCTTT. Its translation: CASSNNRNTEAFF.

V usage is TRBV10-3 and J usage is TRBJ1-1, with TRBD1 matching 8 bases. V was pared by 3 bases and J by 1 base, with 4 bases of the junction left unmatched. Germline V CDR1 and CDR2: ENHRY, SYGVKD. The length of the CDR3 is 15 residues. CDR3 sequence reads: CAISDSGGWNTEAFF. DNA for the CDR3: TGTGCCATCAGTGACTCAGGGGGCTGGAACACTGAAGCTTTCTTT.

This clone was counted once. The chain uses TRBV28 and TRBJ1-5; TRBD1 is a possible D gene (6 bases). This CDR3 is built from 12 residues. Per germline, CDR1 MDHEN and CDR2 SYDVKM. The V and J ends lost 6 bases and 11 bases respectively, with 14 bases between them. CDR3 DNA sequence: TGTGCCAGCAGCACGGGGGGCAGGGCCCAGCATTTT. As protein: CASSTGGRAQHF.

The rearrangement links TRBV19 to TRBJ1-3; D may be TRBD1 (6 bases). The CDR3 has 14 amino acids. Trimming removed 4 bases at V and 4 bases at J, with 11 bases between. Per germline, CDR1 LNHDA and CDR2 SQIVND (reference sequence). Here the CDR3 DNA reads TGTGCCAGTAGTACAGGACAGCCAGGAAACACCATATATTTT. Its protein product is CASSTGQPGNTIYF.

The chain has TRBV19 and TRBJ1-2; 7 nucleotides line up with TRBD1. CDR1 and CDR2 from the germline V gene are LNHDA and SQIVND (reference sequence). This CDR3 contains 15 residues. V lost 10 bases to trimming and J lost 8 bases; unmatched junction nucleotides: 19. CDR3 nucleotide sequence: TGTGCCATACAGAGATCAGACAGGGTGTGGGGCGGCTACACCTTC. Its protein is CAIQRSDRVWGGYTF.

The chain joins TRBV11-2 to TRBJ2-5; no firm D call. The end of the DNA is better explained by TRBJ2-7, so the J call may be wrong. CDR1 and CDR2 (germline): SGHAT, FQNNGV. The CDR3 loop spans 14 amino acids. The CDR3 loop is CASSLEYSYYEQYF. The CDR3 region has the DNA TGTGCCAGCAGCTTAGAATACTCTTACTACGAGCAGTACTTC.

The chain couples TRBV7-2 to TRBJ2-2, with 10 bases identical to TRBD1. Per the germline V gene, CDR1 is SGHTA and CDR2 is FQGNSA. The CDR3 has 15 residues. V shed 6 bases, J shed 7 bases, and the junction held 8 bases outside the gene matches. The CDR3 loop reads CASRLTGGLHGELFF. The DNA of the CDR3 is TGTGCCAGCAGATTGACAGGGGGCTTACACGGGGAGCTGTTTTTT. The variable domain in full, completed from reference TRBV7-2 and TRBJ2-2, reads GAGVSQSPSNKVTEKGKDVELRCDPISGHTALYWYRQSLGQGLEFLIYFQGNSAPDKSGLPSDRFSAERTGGSVSTLTIQRTQQEDSAVYLCASRLTGGLHGELFFGEGSRLTVL.

The rearrangement uses TRBV18 and TRBJ1-2; maybe TRBD1 (5 bases). V gave up 1 base and J gave up 11 bases, with 14 bases separating them. Germline CDR1 and CDR2: KGHSH and LQKENI. CDR3 size: 13 residues. The CDR3 loop is CASSPLRTQGYTF. The CDR3 DNA is TGTGCCAGCTCACCACTACGGACCCAGGGTTACACCTTC.

The J gene is TRBJ2-5, the V gene TRBV2; TRBD1 matches 8 bases. Germline-derived CDR1 and CDR2 are SNHLY and FYNNEI. The CDR3 has 15 residues. The V segment lost 7 bases and the J segment 2 bases; nucleotides outside the gene matches: 9. The CDR3 DNA follows: TGTGCCAGCACTGGACAGGGCTCGGGACAAGAGACCCAGTACTTC. Protein: CASTGQGSGQETQYF. The variable domain in full, with the rest retrieved from reference TRBV2 and TRBJ2-5, is EPEVTQTPSHQVTQMGQEVILRCVPISNHLYFYWYRQILGQKVEFLVSFYNNEISEKSEIFDDQFSVERPDGSNFTLKIRSTKLEDSAMYFCASTGQGSGQETQYFGPGTRLLVL.

The gene calls are TRBV6-5 and TRBJ2-7; unclear D gene. CDR1 and CDR2 (germline): MNHEY, SVGAGI. Trimming shortened V by 0 bases and J by 2 bases, and 8 bases separated the two germline ends. The CDR3 consists of 14 residues. The CDR3 loop is CASSYSLATYEQYF. The CDR3 DNA reads as TGTGCCAGCAGTTACTCGCTCGCGACCTACGAGCAGTACTTC.

The rearrangement links TRBV19 to TRBJ2-4; TRBD1 aligns across 7 bases. J gave up 4 bases and V 5 bases, and 8 bases lay outside the gene matches. Germline V CDR1 and CDR2: LNHDA, SQIVND (reference sequence). CDR3 length: 15 residues. CDR3 bases: TGTGCCAGTAGTTCACAGGGACAGAAGAAAAACATTCAGTACTTC. It encodes CASSSQGQKKNIQYF.

The gene calls are TRBV7-6 and TRBJ2-7; D is possibly TRBD2 (7 bases). V gave up 2 bases and J gave up 6 bases, with 14 bases separating them. The germline CDR1 and CDR2 sequences are SGHVS and FNYEAQ. The CDR3 totals 14 residues. CDR3 bases: TGTGCCAGCAGCTTATCTCTGGGGGGGCGCGAGCAGTACTTC. It translates to CASSLSLGGREQYF. Variable domain in full (rest from reference TRBV7-6 and TRBJ2-7): GAGVSQSPRYKVTKRGQDVALRCDPISGHVSLYWYRQALGQGPEFLTYFNYEAQQDKSGLPNDRFSAERPEGSISTLTIQRTEQRDSAMYRCASSLSLGGREQYFGPGTRLTVT.

The chain is built from TRBV28 and TRBJ2-2; 7 positions agree with TRBD1. The trim removed 3 bases at V and 6 bases at J, leaving 7 bases unmatched. CDR1 is MDHEN, CDR2 SYDVKM, per germline. The CDR3 spans 15 residues. CDR3 nucleotide sequence: TGTGCCAGCAGTTTTATCAGGGGGTATTCCGGGGAGCTGTTTTTT. Its translation is CASSFIRGYSGELFF. The whole variable domain, filled in from reference TRBV28 and TRBJ2-2, reads DVKVTQSSRYLVKRTGEKVFLECVQDMDHENMFWYRQDPGLGLRLIYFSYDVKMKEKGDIPEGYSVSREKKERFSLILESASTNQTSMYLCASSFIRGYSGELFFGEGSRLTVL.

The chain carries TRBV30 and TRBJ2-1; 9 bases line up with TRBD1. CDR3 size: 14 residues. V shed 5 bases and J 7 bases; nucleotides not matched to a gene: 9. From germline, CDR1 is GTSNPN and CDR2 SVGIG (reference sequence). The CDR3 region has the DNA TGTGCCTGGGACCGGGACAGGGTAACAAATGAGCAGTTCTTC. Its protein product is CAWDRDRVTNEQFF.

This clone was seen a single time. The J gene is TRBJ2-1, the V gene TRBV7-2, with TRBD1 matching over 8 bases. The V gene's germline CDR1 is SGHTA and CDR2 FQGNSA. The CDR3 extends over 17 amino acids. V lost 4 bases, J lost 2 bases, and 10 bases stayed unmatched. In nucleotides, the CDR3 is TGTGCCAGCAGCTATGGGACAGGCATTAATCCCTACAATGAGCAGTTCTTC. Amino acids: CASSYGTGINPYNEQFF.

This chain uses TRBV11-2 with TRBJ1-3; D is undetermined. Trimming took 1 base from V and 3 from J, leaving 13 bases between them. Germline lookup yields CDR1 SGHAT and CDR2 FQNNGV. This CDR3 has 16 amino acids. The CDR3 DNA follows: TGTGCCAGCAGCTTAGGAGGCGGGTTACTTGGAAACACCATATATTTT. It specifies CASSLGGGLLGNTIYF.

V usage is TRBV7-2 and J usage is TRBJ1-1; D remains ambiguous. Trimming removed 0 bases from V and 0 bases from J, with 8 bases in between. The CDR3 runs to 15 residues. Germline V gene lookup returns CDR1 SGHTA and CDR2 FQGNSA. The CDR3 coding sequence is TGTGCCAGCAGCTTAGCGGGCCCGATGAACACTGAAGCTTTCTTT. This sequence encodes CASSLAGPMNTEAFF.

The rearrangement links TRBV7-8 to TRBJ1-3; no reliable D call. Germline values: CDR1 SGHVS, CDR2 FQNEAQ. The V end was cut by 0 bases, the J end by 0 bases, with 3 bases between. This CDR3 comprises 14 residues. The CDR3 is CASSLASSGNTIYF. CDR3 nucleotides: TGTGCCAGCAGCTTAGCCAGCTCTGGAAACACCATATATTTT. The full variable domain, completed using reference TRBV7-8 and TRBJ1-3, is GAGVSQSPRYKVAKRGQDVALRCDPISGHVSLFWYQQALGQGPEFLTYFQNEAQLDKSGLPSDRFFAERPEGSVSTLKIQRTQQEDSAVYLCASSLASSGNTIYFGEGSWLTVV.

This chain links TRBV6-1 with TRBJ2-1; 13 nucleotides align to TRBD2. The V and J ends lost 3 bases and 7 bases, in that order; junction bases with no gene match: 6. CDR3 size: 16 residues. The germline V gene has CDR1 MNHNS and CDR2 SASEGT. In nucleotides, the CDR3 is TGTGCCAGCAGTGATCAGGGACTAGCGGGAATGAATGAGCAGTTCTTC. Protein: CASSDQGLAGMNEQFF.

The rearrangement joins TRBV28 to TRBJ2-2, with 8 bases that match TRBD2. The CDR3 loop spans 15 amino acids. CDR1 is MDHEN and CDR2 is SYDVKM in the germline V gene. V shed 5 bases, J shed 4 bases, and the junction held 6 bases outside the gene matches. As DNA, the CDR3 is TGTGCCAGCAGTCTCCGGGGGGGAGCCACCGGGGAGCTGTTTTTT. The encoded protein is CASSLRGGATGELFF.

The CDR3 DNA is TGCGCCAGCAGCTTGGCGGGGAGTAATCAGCCCCAGCATTTT. This sequence encodes CASSLAGSNQPQHF. This chain connects TRBV5-1 to TRBJ1-5; unclear D gene. There are 14 residues in the CDR3. Trimming stripped 0 bases from V and 4 bases from J, with 8 bases between. Germline CDR1 is SGHRS and CDR2 is YFSETQ.

The chain carries TRBV2 and TRBJ1-1; D gene ambiguous. The CDR3 has 13 residues. The germline CDR1 and CDR2 sequences are SNHLY and FYNNEI. Deletions cut 3 bases from V and 4 bases from J, with 9 bases between. The CDR3 DNA sequence: TGTGCCAGCAGTGAGTCCGAGCGCACTGAAGCTTTCTTT. It specifies CASSESERTEAFF. Variable domain in full (rest from reference TRBV2 and TRBJ1-1): EPEVTQTPSHQVTQMGQEVILRCVPISNHLYFYWYRQILGQKVEFLVSFYNNEISEKSEIFDDQFSVERPDGSNFTLKIRSTKLEDSAMYFCASSESERTEAFFGQGTRLTVV.

The chain combines TRBV2 with TRBJ1-1, with 7 positions matching TRBD1. The CDR3 length is 16 residues. Per germline, CDR1 SNHLY and CDR2 FYNNEI. V lost 7 bases to trimming and J lost 5 bases; unmatched junction nucleotides: 16. CDR3 region: CASTFLMRQGLTEAFF. The CDR3 nucleotides are TGTGCCAGCACCTTCTTAATGCGACAGGGCCTGACTGAAGCTTTCTTT. The complete variable domain, with remaining parts taken from reference TRBV2 and TRBJ1-1, reads EPEVTQTPSHQVTQMGQEVILRCVPISNHLYFYWYRQILGQKVEFLVSFYNNEISEKSEIFDDQFSVERPDGSNFTLKIRSTKLEDSAMYFCASTFLMRQGLTEAFFGQGTRLTVV.

This clone turned up a few times. The J gene is TRBJ1-5, the V gene TRBV6-4; a weak D match, TRBD1 (6 bases). There are 15 residues in the CDR3. Germline V lookup: CDR1 MRHNA, CDR2 SNTAGT. Trimming shortened V by 4 bases and J by 1 base, and 11 bases separated the two germline ends. CDR3 in DNA: TGTGCCAGCAGTGCACAGGGCGGGAGCAATCAGCCCCAGCATTTT. Protein: CASSAQGGSNQPQHF.

The V and J genes are TRBV5-1 and TRBJ2-5; TRBD2 matches at 9 bases. With V trimmed by 4 bases and J by 0 bases, 7 bases remained unmatched. The CDR3 runs to 16 residues. CDR1 is SGHRS and CDR2 is YFSETQ in the germline V gene. As DNA, the CDR3 is TGCGCCAGCAGCGAAGCGGGGGGAACCTACCAAGAGACCCAGTACTTC. Encoded protein: CASSEAGGTYQETQYF.

With regard to this clone: One end of the junction fails to match germline, which may point to a read error. The sample holds other DNA sequences that translate to the same CDR3. The chain links TRBV5-1 to TRBJ2-3, with D maybe TRBD2 (6 bases). CDR1 and CDR2 (germline): SGHRS, YFSETQ. This CDR3 is 15 amino acids long. The CDR3 region has the DNA TGCGCCAGCAGCTTAAGGGACTTGGGCACGGATACGCAGTATTTT. Protein: CASSLRDLGTDTQYF. Drawing the rest from reference TRBV5-1 and TRBJ2-3, the complete variable domain is KAGVTQTPRYLIKTRGQQVTLSCSPISGHRSVSWYQQTPGQGLQFLFEYFSETQRNKGNFPGRFSGRQFSNSRSEMNVSTLELGDSALYLCASSLRDLGTDTQYFGPGTRLTVL.